Detailed here is one T cell receptor beta chain. This sample is drawn from a study of blood T cell repertoires in COVID-19. Study in general: The United States, Italy and Spain provided the acute and convalescent COVID-19 samples. T cells, B-cell-depleted T cells, or PBMCs provided the cDNA or gDNA that served as material.

Under the authors' procedure: Reference gene primers were amplified, and this amplification served to estimate nucleated cell counts. Here immunoSEQ multiplex PCR was the method, and the copy in TCRdb shows in-frame clones only, minus some. V and J calls and clone size come straight from that table; D and trimming were deduced from the DNA. The table records approximately 70,000 clones, about 88% of them present only once. The sequencing sample was made of peripheral blood. The origin of this receptor is a man aged 70-80 years with active COVID-19.

CDR3 in amino acids: CATSEPGSLGQQYF. The CDR3 DNA sequence: TGTGCCACCAGCGAACCAGGGTCCCTAGGGCAGCAGTACTTC. The genes are TRBV15 and TRBJ2-7, with a weak D call TRBD1 (5 bases). The germline CDR1 and CDR2 sequences are LNHNV and YYDKDF (reference sequence). V was clipped by 5 bases and J by 8 bases, with 19 bases between them. The CDR3 spans 14 residues. Full variable domain (missing parts from reference TRBV15 and TRBJ2-7): DAMVIQNPRYQVTQFGKPVTLSCSQTLNHNVMYWYQQKSSQAPKLLFHYYDKDFNNEADTPDNFQSRRPNTSFCFLDIRSPGLGDTAMYLCATSEPGSLGQQYFGPGTRLTVT.